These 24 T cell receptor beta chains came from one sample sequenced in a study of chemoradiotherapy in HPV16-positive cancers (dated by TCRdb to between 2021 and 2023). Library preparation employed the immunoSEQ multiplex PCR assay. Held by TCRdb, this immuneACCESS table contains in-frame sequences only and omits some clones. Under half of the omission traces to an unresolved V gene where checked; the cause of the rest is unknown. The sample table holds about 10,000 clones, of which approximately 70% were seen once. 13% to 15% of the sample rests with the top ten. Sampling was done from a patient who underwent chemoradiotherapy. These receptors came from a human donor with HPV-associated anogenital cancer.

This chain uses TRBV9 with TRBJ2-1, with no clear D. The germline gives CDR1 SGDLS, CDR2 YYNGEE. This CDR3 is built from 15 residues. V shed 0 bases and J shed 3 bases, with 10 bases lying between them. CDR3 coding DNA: TGTGCCAGCAGCGTAGTAGGCGGTGACTACAATGAGCAGTTCTTC. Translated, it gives CASSVVGGDYNEQFF.

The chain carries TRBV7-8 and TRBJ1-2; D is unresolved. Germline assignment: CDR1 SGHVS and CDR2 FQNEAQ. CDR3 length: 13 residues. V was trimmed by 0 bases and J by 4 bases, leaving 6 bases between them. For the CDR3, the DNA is TGTGCCAGCAGCTTAGCAGGTGGCTATGGCTACACCTTC. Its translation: CASSLAGGYGYTF.

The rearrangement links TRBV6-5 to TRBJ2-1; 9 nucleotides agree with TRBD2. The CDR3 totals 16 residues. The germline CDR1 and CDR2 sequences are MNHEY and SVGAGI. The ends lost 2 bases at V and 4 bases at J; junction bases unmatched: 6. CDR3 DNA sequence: TGTGCCAGCAGTTACACCCTAGCGGGGAGTTACAATGAGCAGTTCTTC. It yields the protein CASSYTLAGSYNEQFF.

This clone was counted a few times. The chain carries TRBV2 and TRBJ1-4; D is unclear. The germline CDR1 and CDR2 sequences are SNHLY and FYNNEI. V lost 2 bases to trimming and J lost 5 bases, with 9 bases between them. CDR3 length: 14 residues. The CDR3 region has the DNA TGTGCCAGCAGTGAAAGGGCGGGAAATGAAAAACTGTTTTTT. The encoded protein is CASSERAGNEKLFF.

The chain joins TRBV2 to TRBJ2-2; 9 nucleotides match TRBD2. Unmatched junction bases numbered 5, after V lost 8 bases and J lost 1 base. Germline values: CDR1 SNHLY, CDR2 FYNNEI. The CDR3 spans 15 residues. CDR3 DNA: TGTGCCAGCTCGGCGGGGGGGATGAACACCGGGGAGCTGTTTTTT. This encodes CASSAGGMNTGELFF.

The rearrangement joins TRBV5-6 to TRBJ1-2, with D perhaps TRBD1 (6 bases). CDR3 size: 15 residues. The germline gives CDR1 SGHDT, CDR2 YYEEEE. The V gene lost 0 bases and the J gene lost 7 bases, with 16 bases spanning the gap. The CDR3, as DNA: TGTGCCAGCAGCTTGGCGTTGGAGGGGGGTCGTGGCTACACCTTC. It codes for CASSLALEGGRGYTF.

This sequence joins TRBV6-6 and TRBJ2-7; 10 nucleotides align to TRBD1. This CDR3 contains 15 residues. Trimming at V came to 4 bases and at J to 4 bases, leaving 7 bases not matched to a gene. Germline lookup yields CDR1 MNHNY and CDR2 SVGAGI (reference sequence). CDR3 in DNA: TGTGCCAGCAGTTTGTTACCGGGACAGGGGTACGAGCAGTACTTC. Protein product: CASSLLPGQGYEQYF.

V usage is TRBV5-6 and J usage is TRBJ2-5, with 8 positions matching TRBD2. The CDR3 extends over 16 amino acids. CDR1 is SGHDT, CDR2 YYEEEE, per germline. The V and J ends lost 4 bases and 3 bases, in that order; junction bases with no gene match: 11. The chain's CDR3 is CASSQTIGSGEETQYF. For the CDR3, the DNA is TGTGCCAGCAGCCAGACTATTGGTAGCGGGGAAGAGACCCAGTACTTC.

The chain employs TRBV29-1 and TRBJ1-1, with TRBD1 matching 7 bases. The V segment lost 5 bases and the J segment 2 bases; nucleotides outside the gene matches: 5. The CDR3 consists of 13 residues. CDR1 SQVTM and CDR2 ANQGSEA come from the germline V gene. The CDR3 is CSVSQGGNTEAFF. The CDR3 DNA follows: TGCAGCGTTTCGCAGGGGGGAAACACTGAAGCTTTCTTT.

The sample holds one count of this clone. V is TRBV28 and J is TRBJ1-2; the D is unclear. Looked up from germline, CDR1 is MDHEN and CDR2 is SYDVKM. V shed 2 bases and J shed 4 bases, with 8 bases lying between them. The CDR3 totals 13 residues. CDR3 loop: CASSLINLYGYTF. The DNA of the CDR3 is TGTGCCAGCAGTTTAATTAACCTCTATGGCTACACCTTC.

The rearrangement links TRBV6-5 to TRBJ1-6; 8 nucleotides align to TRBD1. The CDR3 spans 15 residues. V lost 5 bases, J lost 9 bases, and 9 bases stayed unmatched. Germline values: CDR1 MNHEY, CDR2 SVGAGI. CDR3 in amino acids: CASSRQGAGFSPLHF. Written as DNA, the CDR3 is TGTGCCAGCAGTCGCCAGGGGGCCGGATTTTCACCCCTCCACTTT.

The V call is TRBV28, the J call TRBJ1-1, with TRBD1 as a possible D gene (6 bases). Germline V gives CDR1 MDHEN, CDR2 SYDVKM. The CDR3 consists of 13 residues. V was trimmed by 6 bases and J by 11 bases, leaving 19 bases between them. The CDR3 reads CASSPTIQGRAFF. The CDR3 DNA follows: TGTGCCAGCAGCCCGACCATACAGGGTAGGGCTTTCTTT.

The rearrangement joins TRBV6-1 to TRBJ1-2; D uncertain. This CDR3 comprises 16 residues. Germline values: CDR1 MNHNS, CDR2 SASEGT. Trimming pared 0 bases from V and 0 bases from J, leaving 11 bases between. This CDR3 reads CASSEAPESANYGYTF. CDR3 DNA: TGTGCCAGCAGTGAAGCGCCGGAAAGTGCTAACTATGGCTACACCTTC.

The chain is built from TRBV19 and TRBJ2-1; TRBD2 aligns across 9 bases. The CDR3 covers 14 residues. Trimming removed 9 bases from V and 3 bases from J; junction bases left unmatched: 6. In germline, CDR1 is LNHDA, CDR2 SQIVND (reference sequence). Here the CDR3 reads CASRSSGVYNEQFF. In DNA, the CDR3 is TGTGCCAGCCGGTCTAGCGGGGTCTACAATGAGCAGTTCTTC. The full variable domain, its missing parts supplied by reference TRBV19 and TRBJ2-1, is DGGITQSPKYLFRKEGQNVTLSCEQNLNHDAMYWYRQDPGQGLRLIYYSQIVNDFQKGDIAEGYSVSREKKESFPLTVTSAQKNPTAFYLCASRSSGVYNEQFFGPGTRLTVL.

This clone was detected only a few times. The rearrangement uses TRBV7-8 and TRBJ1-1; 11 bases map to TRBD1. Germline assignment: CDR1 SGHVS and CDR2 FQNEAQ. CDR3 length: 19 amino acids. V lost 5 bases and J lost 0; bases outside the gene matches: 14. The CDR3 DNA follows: TGTGCCAGCAGCAGTAGAGGCGGTTGGACAGGGGGCGTGAACACTGAAGCTTTCTTT. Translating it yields CASSSRGGWTGGVNTEAFF. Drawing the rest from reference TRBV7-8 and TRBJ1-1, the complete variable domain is GAGVSQSPRYKVAKRGQDVALRCDPISGHVSLFWYQQALGQGPEFLTYFQNEAQLDKSGLPSDRFFAERPEGSVSTLKIQRTQQEDSAVYLCASSSRGGWTGGVNTEAFFGQGTRLTVV.

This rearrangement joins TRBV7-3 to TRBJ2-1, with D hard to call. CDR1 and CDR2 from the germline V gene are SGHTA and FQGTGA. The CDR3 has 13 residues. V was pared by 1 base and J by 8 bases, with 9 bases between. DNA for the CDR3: TGTGCCAGCAGCTTAATCCCCCTGGATGAGCAGTTCTTC. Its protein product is CASSLIPLDEQFF. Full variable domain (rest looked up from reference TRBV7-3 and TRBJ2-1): GAGVSQTPSNKVTEKGKYVELRCDPISGHTALYWYRQSLGQGPEFLIYFQGTGAADDSGLPNDRFFAVRPEGSVSTLKIQRTERGDSAVYLCASSLIPLDEQFFGPGTRLTVL.

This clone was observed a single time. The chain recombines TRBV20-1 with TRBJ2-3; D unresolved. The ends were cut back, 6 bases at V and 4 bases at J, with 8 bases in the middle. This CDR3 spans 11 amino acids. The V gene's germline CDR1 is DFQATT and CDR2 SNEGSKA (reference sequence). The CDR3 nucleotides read TGCAGTGCAAATTCCCCAGATACGCAGTATTTT. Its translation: CSANSPDTQYF.

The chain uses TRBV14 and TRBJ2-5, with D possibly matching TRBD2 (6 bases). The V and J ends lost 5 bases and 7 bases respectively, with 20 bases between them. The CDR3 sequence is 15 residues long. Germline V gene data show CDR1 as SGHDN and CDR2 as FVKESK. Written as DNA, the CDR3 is TGTGCCAGCAGCGGCGGGACTCCTGATTTTGGGACCCAGTACTTC. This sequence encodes CASSGGTPDFGTQYF. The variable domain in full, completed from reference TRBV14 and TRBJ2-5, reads EAGVTQFPSHSVIEKGQTVTLRCDPISGHDNLYWYRRVMGKEIKFLLHFVKESKQDESGMPNNRFLAERTGGTYSTLKVQPAELEDSGVYFCASSGGTPDFGTQYFGPGTRLLVL.

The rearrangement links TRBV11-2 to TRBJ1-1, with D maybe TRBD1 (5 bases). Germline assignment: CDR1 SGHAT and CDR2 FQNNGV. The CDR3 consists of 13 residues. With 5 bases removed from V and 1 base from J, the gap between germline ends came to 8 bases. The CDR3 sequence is CASSAQGNTEAFF. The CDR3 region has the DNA TGTGCCAGCAGCGCGCAGGGGAACACTGAAGCTTTCTTT.

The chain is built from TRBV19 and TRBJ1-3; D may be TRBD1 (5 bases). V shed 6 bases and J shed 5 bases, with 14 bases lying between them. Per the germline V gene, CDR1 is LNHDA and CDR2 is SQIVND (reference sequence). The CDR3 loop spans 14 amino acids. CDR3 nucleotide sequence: TGTGCCAGTAGCCCCGTCGGGGGTCGAAACACCATATATTTT. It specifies CASSPVGGRNTIYF. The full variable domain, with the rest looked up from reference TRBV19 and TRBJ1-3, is DGGITQSPKYLFRKEGQNVTLSCEQNLNHDAMYWYRQDPGQGLRLIYYSQIVNDFQKGDIAEGYSVSREKKESFPLTVTSAQKNPTAFYLCASSPVGGRNTIYFGEGSWLTVV.

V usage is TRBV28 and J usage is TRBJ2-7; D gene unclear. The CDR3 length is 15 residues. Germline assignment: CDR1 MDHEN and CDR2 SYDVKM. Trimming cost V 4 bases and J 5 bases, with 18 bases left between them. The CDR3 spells CASSSPTLDTNEQYF. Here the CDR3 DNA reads TGTGCCAGCAGTTCCCCGACCCTTGACACTAACGAGCAGTACTTC.

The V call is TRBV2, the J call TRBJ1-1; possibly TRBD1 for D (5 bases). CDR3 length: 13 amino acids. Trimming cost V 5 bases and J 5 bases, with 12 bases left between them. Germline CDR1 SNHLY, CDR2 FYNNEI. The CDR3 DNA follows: TGTGCCAGCAGTTTGGGGGGAATAACTGAAGCTTTCTTT. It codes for CASSLGGITEAFF.

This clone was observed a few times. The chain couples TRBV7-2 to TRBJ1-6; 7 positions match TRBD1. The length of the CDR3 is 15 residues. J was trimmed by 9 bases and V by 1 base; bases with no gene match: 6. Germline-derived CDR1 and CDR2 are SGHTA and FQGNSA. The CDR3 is CASSLGIPGGSPLHF. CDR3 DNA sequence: TGTGCCAGCAGCTTAGGAATACCAGGGGGTTCACCCCTCCACTTT. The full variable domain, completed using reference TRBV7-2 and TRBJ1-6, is GAGVSQSPSNKVTEKGKDVELRCDPISGHTALYWYRQSLGQGLEFLIYFQGNSAPDKSGLPSDRFSAERTGGSVSTLTIQRTQQEDSAVYLCASSLGIPGGSPLHFGNGTRLTVT.

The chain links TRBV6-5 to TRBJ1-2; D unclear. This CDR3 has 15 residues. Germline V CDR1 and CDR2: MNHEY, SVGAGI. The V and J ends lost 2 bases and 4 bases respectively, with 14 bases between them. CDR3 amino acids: CASSYNWESSYGYTF. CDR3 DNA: TGTGCCAGCAGTTACAATTGGGAGTCCAGCTATGGCTACACCTTC.